The next 6 T cell receptor beta chains were all read from a single sample in a study of T-cell reconstitution after alpha-beta-depleted transplantation in children. The TCRbeta library incorporated unique molecular identifiers. Using its own MiXCR run on the PCR reads, TCRdb lists one record per CDR3 protein. The data hold 450,000 to 550,000 distinct CDR3 sequences, with about an eighth observed a single time. The material sequenced was PBMCs, mostly from graft donor cells, taken 180 days after TCRalphabeta/CD19-depleted stem cell transplant. The receptors were gathered from a female patient aged 2-10 years who had a stem cell transplant for aplastic anemia, so the T cells may come from the graft donor.

This clonotype has only a few counts. The rearrangement links TRBV20-1 to TRBJ2-1; no reliable D call. Germline V lookup: CDR1 DFQATT, CDR2 SNEGSKA (reference sequence). Trimming cost V 0 bases and J 3 bases, with 12 bases left between them. This CDR3 is 15 amino acids long. The CDR3 DNA reads as TGCAGTGCTAGAGATCTGACGGCCTTCTACAATGAGCAGTTCTTC. It yields the protein CSARDLTAFYNEQFF.

The sample holds a few counts of this clonotype. V usage is TRBV5-1 and J usage is TRBJ2-7, with 7 bases fitting TRBD2. Trimming cost V 5 bases and J 0 bases; bases outside gene matches: 8. The CDR3 sequence is 15 residues long. Per the germline V gene, CDR1 is SGHRS and CDR2 is YFSETQ. The chain's CDR3 is CASSPGGHDSYEQYF. The CDR3, as DNA: TGCGCCAGCAGTCCGGGGGGTCATGACTCCTACGAGCAGTACTTC.

This clonotype was counted a few times. V usage is TRBV10-3 and J usage is TRBJ1-2; D possibly corresponds to TRBD1 (5 bases). Germline V CDR1 and CDR2: ENHRY, SYGVKD. The CDR3 is made up of 14 amino acids. V gave up 0 bases and J gave up 3 bases, with 8 bases separating them. In DNA, the CDR3 is TGTGCCATCAGTGAGTCGAGAGGGGACTATGGCTACACCTTC. This translates into CAISESRGDYGYTF.

This clonotype has more than one count but fewer than ten. The chain recombines TRBV27 with TRBJ2-2; D might be TRBD2 (5 bases). CDR3 size: 14 residues. Germline V gene lookup returns CDR1 MNHEY and CDR2 SMNVEV (reference sequence). Trimming cost V 2 bases and J 6 bases, with 10 bases left between them. The CDR3 region has the DNA TGTGCCAGCAGTTTAGGACTCCCACCCGGGGAGCTGTTTTTT. Encoded protein: CASSLGLPPGELFF.

This clonotype was observed many times. J is TRBJ2-7 and V is TRBV20-1; D remains ambiguous. V lost 3 bases, J lost 8 bases, and 11 bases lay in between. CDR1 is DFQATT, CDR2 SNEGSKA, per germline (reference sequence). CDR3 length: 11 amino acids. The CDR3, as DNA: TGCAGTGCTAGTAGGGCCCAGAAGCAGTACTTC. The encoded protein is CSASRAQKQYF.

This clonotype was counted ten times or more. The gene calls are TRBV5-6 and TRBJ1-1; D not certain. This CDR3 is 15 amino acids long. The V and J ends lost 0 bases and 6 bases respectively, with 15 bases between them. Germline CDR1 and CDR2: SGHDT and YYEEEE. The CDR3 protein is CASSLVSARQAEAFF. As DNA, the CDR3 is TGTGCCAGCAGCTTGGTTTCTGCTCGTCAGGCTGAAGCTTTCTTT.